This T cell receptor beta chain emerged from a study of blood T cell repertoires in COVID-19. Study summary: Researchers got acute and convalescent COVID-19 samples from the United States, Italy and Spain. PBMCs, B-cell-depleted T cells, or T cells provided the cDNA or gDNA that made up the material.

As originally analysed: Reference gene primer amplification in the assay estimated nucleated cell counts. TCRdb's table, derived via immunoSEQ multiplex PCR, lists solely in-frame clones and lacks some. V, J and clone size derive from that table, while D and trimming were established from the DNA sequence. The sample has about 190,000 clones; approximately 80% are singletons. This CDR3 is built from 14 residues. V was shortened by 4 bases and J by 6 bases, with 13 bases between the two germline ends. Germline CDR1 and CDR2: SGHRS and YFSETQ. The sequenced sample consisted of peripheral blood. The origin of this receptor is a woman between 50 and 59 years old with acute or convalescent COVID-19. The chain carries TRBV5-1 and TRBJ2-2, with D maybe TRBD1 (6 bases). CDR3 DNA: TGCGCCAGCAGCACACAGGGATCGGCCGGGGAGCTGTTTTTT. Amino acid sequence: CASSTQGSAGELFF. The variable domain in full, completed from reference TRBV5-1 and TRBJ2-2, reads KAGVTQTPRYLIKTRGQQVTLSCSPISGHRSVSWYQQTPGQGLQFLFEYFSETQRNKGNFPGRFSGRQFSNSRSEMNVSTLELGDSALYLCASSTQGSAGELFFGEGSRLTVL.